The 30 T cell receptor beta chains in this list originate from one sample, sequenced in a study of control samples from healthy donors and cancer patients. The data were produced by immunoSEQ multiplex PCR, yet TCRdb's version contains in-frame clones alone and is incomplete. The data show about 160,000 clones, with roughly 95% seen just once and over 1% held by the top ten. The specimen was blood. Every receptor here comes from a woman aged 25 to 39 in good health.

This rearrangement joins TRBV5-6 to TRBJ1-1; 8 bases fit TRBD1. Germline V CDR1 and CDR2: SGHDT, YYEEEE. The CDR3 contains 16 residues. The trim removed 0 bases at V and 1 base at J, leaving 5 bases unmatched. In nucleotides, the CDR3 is TGTGCCAGCAGCTTGGTCTCGCAGGGGGCGAACACTGAAGCTTTCTTT. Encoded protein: CASSLVSQGANTEAFF.

The CDR3 spells CASSRRDRANYGYTF. The CDR3 nucleotides are TGTGCCAGCAGTCGAAGGGACAGAGCTAACTATGGCTACACCTTC. The V gene is TRBV6-5, the J gene TRBJ1-2, with 7 positions matching TRBD1. V lost 5 bases, J lost 0 bases, and 6 bases stayed unmatched. This CDR3 has 15 residues. CDR1 and CDR2 from the germline V gene are MNHEY and SVGAGI.

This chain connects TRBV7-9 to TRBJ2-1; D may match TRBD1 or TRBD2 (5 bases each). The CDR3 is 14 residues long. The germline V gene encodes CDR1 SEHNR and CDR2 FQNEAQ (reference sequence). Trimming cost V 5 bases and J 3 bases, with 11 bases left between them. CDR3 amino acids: CASSPGRNYNEQFF. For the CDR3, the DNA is TGTGCCAGCAGCCCGGGACGTAACTACAATGAGCAGTTCTTC.

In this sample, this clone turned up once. CDR3 DNA sequence: TGTGCCAGCAGCCTGCAAGGGTTTGAAAAACTGTTTTTT. It codes for CASSLQGFEKLFF. This sequence joins TRBV14 and TRBJ1-4; D ambiguous. Trimming shortened V by 4 bases and J by 7 bases, and 10 bases separated the two germline ends. The CDR3 consists of 13 residues. Germline V gene sequence: CDR1 SGHDN, CDR2 FVKESK.

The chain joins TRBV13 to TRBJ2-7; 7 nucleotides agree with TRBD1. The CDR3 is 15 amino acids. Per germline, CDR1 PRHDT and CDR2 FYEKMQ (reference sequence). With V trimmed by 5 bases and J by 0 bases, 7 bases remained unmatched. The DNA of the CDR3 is TGTGCCAGCAGCCAAGGACAGGTAAACTCCTACGAGCAGTACTTC. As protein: CASSQGQVNSYEQYF.

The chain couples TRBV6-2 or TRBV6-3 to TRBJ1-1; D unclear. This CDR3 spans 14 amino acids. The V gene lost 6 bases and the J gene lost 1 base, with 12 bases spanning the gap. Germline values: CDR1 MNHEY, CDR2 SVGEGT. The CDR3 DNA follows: TGTGCCAGCAGCCATAACCGGGCGAACACTGAAGCTTTCTTT. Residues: CASSHNRANTEAFF.

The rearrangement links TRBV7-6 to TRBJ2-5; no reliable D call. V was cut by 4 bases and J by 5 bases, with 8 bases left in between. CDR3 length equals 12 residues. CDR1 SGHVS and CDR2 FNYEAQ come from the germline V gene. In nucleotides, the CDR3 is TGTGCCAGCAGCTGGACCGTGGAGACCCAGTACTTC. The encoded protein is CASSWTVETQYF.

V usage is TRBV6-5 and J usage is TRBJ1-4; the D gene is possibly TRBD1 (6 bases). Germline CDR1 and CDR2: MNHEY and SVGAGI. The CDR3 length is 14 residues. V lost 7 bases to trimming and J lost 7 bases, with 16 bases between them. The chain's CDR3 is CASKTQGVSEKLFF. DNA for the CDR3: TGTGCCAGCAAGACACAGGGAGTTAGTGAAAAACTGTTTTTT.

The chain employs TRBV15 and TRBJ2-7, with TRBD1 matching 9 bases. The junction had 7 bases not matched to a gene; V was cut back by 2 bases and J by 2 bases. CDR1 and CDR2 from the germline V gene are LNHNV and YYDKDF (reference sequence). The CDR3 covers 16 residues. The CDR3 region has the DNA TGTGCCACCAGCAGACTTGGACAGGGGTTAACCTACGAGCAGTACTTC. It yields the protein CATSRLGQGLTYEQYF.

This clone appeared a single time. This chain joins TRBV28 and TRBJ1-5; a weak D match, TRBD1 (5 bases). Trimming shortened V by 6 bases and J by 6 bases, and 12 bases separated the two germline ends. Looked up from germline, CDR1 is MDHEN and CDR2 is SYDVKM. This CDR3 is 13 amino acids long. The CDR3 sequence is CASRPSGSQPQHF. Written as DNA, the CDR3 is TGTGCCAGCAGGCCTTCAGGGAGTCAGCCCCAGCATTTT.

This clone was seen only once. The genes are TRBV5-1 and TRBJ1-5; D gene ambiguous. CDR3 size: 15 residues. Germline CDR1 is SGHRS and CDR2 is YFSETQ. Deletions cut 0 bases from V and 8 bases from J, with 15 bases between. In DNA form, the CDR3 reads TGCGCCAGCAGCTTGGACCCAGGTCCGGGAAAGCCCCAGCATTTT. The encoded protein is CASSLDPGPGKPQHF. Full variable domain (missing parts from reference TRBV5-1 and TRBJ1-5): KAGVTQTPRYLIKTRGQQVTLSCSPISGHRSVSWYQQTPGQGLQFLFEYFSETQRNKGNFPGRFSGRQFSNSRSEMNVSTLELGDSALYLCASSLDPGPGKPQHFGDGTRLSIL.

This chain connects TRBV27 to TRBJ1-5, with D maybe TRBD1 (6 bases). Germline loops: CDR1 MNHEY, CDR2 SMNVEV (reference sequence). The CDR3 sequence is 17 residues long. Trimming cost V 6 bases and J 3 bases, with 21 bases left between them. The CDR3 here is CASRPRGTPLPNQPQHF. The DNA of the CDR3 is TGTGCCAGCAGGCCGCGAGGGACACCGCTGCCCAATCAGCCCCAGCATTTT.

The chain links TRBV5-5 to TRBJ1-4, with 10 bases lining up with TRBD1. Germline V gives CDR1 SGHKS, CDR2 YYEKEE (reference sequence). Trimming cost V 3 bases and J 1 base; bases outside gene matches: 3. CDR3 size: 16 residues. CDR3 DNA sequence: TGTGCCAGCAGCTGGGACAGGGGCGGAACTAATGAAAAACTGTTTTTT. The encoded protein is CASSWDRGGTNEKLFF. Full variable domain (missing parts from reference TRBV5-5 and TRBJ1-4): DAGVTQSPTHLIKTRGQQVTLRCSPISGHKSVSWYQQVLGQGPQFIFQYYEKEERGRGNFPDRFSARQFPNYSSELNVNALLLGDSALYLCASSWDRGGTNEKLFFGSGTQLSVL.

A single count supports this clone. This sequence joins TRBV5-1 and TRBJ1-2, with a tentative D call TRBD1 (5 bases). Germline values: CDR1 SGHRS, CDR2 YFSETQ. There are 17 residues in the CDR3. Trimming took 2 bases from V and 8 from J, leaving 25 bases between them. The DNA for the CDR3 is TGCGCCAGCAGCTTCCCAAACCCCGGCGCCGGTGGGGGGGGCTACACCTTC. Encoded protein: CASSFPNPGAGGGGYTF.

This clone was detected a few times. Written as DNA, the CDR3 is TGCGCCAGCAGCTTCGGACAGCCCTTTGGGGAGCAGTACTTC. Translating it yields CASSFGQPFGEQYF. The chain is built from TRBV5-1 and TRBJ2-7; D is perhaps TRBD1 (6 bases). The CDR3 totals 14 residues. Germline-derived CDR1 and CDR2 are SGHRS and YFSETQ. V lost 2 bases to trimming and J lost 7 bases, with 16 bases between them.

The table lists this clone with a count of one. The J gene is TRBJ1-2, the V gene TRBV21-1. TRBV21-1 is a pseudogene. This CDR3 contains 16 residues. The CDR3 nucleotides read TGTGCCAGCAGCAAATGTGGTAAGGTGGCTTTGTATGGCTACACCTTC. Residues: CASSKCGKVALYGYTF.

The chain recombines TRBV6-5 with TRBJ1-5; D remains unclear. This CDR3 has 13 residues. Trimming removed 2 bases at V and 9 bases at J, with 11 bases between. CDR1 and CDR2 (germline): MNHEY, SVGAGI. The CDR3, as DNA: TGTGCCAGCAGTTACCGGAATGATGGGCCCCAGCATTTT. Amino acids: CASSYRNDGPQHF.

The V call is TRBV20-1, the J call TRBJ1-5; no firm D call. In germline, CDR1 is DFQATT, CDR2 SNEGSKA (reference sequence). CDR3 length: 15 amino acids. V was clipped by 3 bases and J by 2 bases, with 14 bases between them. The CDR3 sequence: CSASSPLSGNQPQHF. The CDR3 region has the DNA TGCAGTGCTAGTTCGCCCCTATCGGGCAATCAGCCCCAGCATTTT.

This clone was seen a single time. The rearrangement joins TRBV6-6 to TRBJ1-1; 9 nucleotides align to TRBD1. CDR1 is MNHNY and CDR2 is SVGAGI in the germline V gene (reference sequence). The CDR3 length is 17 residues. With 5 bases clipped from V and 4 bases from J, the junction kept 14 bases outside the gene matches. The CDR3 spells CASSPNRGPGRGTEAFF. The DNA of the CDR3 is TGTGCCAGCAGTCCCAACAGGGGGCCGGGGCGGGGCACTGAAGCTTTCTTT.

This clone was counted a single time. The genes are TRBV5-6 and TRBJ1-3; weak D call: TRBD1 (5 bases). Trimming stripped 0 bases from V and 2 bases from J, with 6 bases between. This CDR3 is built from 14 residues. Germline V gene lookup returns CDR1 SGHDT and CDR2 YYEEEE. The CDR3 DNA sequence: TGTGCCAGCAGCTTGGCGGGGGCTGGAAACACCATATATTTT. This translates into CASSLAGAGNTIYF.

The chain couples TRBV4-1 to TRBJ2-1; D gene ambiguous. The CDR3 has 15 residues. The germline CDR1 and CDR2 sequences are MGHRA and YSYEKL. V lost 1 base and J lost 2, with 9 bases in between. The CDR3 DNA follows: TGCGCCAGCAGCCAAGCCCCGCAGGCCTACAATGAGCAGTTCTTC. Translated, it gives CASSQAPQAYNEQFF.

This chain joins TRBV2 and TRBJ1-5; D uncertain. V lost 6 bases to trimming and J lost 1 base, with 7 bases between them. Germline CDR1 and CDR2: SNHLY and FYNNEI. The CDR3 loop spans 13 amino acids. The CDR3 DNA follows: TGTGCCAGCAGCGCAACCAGCAATCAGCCCCAGCATTTT. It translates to CASSATSNQPQHF.

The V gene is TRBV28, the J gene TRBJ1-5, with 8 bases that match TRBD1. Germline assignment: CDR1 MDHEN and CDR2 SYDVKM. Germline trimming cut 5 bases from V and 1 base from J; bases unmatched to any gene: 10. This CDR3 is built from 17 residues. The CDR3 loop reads CASSPWTGMGSNQPQHF. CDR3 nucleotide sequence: TGTGCCAGCAGTCCCTGGACAGGGATGGGGAGCAATCAGCCCCAGCATTTT.

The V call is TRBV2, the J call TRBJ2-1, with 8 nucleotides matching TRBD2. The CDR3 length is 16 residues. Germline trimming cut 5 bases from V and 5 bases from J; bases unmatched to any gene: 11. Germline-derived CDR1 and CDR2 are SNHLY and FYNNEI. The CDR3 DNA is TGTGCCAGCAGTTCGATACTAGCGGTTGGGGACAATGAGCAGTTCTTC. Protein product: CASSSILAVGDNEQFF.

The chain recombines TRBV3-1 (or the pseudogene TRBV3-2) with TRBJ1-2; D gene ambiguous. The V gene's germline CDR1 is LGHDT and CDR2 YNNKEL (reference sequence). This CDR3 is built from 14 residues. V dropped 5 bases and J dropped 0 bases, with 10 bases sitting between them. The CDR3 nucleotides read TGTGCCAGCAGCACGGGAGGAGCTAACTATGGCTACACCTTC. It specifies CASSTGGANYGYTF.

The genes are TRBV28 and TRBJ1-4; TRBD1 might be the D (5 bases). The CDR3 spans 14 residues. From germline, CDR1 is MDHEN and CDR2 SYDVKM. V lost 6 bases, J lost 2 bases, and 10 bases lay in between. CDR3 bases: TGTGCCAGCAGCCACAGGTGGACTAATGAAAAACTGTTTTTT. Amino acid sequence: CASSHRWTNEKLFF.

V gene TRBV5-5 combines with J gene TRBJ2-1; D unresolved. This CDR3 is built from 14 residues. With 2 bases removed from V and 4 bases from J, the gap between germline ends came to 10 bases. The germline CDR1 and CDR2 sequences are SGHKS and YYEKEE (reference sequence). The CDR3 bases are TGTGCCAGCAGCTTCCAGGCCCGATACAATGAGCAGTTCTTC. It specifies CASSFQARYNEQFF.

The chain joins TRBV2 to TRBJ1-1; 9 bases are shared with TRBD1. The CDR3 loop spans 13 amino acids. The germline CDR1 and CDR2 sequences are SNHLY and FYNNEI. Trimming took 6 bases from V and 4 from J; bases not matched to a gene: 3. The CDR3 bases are TGTGCCAGCAGCGGGGACAGGGTCACTGAAGCTTTCTTT. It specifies CASSGDRVTEAFF.

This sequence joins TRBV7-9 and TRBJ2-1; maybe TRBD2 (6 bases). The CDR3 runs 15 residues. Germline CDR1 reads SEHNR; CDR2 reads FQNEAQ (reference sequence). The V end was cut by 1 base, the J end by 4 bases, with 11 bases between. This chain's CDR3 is CASSLGSGLYNEQFF. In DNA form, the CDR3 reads TGTGCCAGCAGCTTAGGTAGCGGCCTTTACAATGAGCAGTTCTTC.

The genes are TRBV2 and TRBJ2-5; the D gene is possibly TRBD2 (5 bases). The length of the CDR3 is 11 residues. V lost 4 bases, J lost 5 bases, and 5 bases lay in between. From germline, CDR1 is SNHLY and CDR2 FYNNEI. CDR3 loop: CASSGGETQYF. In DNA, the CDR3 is TGTGCCAGCAGTGGAGGGGAGACCCAGTACTTC.